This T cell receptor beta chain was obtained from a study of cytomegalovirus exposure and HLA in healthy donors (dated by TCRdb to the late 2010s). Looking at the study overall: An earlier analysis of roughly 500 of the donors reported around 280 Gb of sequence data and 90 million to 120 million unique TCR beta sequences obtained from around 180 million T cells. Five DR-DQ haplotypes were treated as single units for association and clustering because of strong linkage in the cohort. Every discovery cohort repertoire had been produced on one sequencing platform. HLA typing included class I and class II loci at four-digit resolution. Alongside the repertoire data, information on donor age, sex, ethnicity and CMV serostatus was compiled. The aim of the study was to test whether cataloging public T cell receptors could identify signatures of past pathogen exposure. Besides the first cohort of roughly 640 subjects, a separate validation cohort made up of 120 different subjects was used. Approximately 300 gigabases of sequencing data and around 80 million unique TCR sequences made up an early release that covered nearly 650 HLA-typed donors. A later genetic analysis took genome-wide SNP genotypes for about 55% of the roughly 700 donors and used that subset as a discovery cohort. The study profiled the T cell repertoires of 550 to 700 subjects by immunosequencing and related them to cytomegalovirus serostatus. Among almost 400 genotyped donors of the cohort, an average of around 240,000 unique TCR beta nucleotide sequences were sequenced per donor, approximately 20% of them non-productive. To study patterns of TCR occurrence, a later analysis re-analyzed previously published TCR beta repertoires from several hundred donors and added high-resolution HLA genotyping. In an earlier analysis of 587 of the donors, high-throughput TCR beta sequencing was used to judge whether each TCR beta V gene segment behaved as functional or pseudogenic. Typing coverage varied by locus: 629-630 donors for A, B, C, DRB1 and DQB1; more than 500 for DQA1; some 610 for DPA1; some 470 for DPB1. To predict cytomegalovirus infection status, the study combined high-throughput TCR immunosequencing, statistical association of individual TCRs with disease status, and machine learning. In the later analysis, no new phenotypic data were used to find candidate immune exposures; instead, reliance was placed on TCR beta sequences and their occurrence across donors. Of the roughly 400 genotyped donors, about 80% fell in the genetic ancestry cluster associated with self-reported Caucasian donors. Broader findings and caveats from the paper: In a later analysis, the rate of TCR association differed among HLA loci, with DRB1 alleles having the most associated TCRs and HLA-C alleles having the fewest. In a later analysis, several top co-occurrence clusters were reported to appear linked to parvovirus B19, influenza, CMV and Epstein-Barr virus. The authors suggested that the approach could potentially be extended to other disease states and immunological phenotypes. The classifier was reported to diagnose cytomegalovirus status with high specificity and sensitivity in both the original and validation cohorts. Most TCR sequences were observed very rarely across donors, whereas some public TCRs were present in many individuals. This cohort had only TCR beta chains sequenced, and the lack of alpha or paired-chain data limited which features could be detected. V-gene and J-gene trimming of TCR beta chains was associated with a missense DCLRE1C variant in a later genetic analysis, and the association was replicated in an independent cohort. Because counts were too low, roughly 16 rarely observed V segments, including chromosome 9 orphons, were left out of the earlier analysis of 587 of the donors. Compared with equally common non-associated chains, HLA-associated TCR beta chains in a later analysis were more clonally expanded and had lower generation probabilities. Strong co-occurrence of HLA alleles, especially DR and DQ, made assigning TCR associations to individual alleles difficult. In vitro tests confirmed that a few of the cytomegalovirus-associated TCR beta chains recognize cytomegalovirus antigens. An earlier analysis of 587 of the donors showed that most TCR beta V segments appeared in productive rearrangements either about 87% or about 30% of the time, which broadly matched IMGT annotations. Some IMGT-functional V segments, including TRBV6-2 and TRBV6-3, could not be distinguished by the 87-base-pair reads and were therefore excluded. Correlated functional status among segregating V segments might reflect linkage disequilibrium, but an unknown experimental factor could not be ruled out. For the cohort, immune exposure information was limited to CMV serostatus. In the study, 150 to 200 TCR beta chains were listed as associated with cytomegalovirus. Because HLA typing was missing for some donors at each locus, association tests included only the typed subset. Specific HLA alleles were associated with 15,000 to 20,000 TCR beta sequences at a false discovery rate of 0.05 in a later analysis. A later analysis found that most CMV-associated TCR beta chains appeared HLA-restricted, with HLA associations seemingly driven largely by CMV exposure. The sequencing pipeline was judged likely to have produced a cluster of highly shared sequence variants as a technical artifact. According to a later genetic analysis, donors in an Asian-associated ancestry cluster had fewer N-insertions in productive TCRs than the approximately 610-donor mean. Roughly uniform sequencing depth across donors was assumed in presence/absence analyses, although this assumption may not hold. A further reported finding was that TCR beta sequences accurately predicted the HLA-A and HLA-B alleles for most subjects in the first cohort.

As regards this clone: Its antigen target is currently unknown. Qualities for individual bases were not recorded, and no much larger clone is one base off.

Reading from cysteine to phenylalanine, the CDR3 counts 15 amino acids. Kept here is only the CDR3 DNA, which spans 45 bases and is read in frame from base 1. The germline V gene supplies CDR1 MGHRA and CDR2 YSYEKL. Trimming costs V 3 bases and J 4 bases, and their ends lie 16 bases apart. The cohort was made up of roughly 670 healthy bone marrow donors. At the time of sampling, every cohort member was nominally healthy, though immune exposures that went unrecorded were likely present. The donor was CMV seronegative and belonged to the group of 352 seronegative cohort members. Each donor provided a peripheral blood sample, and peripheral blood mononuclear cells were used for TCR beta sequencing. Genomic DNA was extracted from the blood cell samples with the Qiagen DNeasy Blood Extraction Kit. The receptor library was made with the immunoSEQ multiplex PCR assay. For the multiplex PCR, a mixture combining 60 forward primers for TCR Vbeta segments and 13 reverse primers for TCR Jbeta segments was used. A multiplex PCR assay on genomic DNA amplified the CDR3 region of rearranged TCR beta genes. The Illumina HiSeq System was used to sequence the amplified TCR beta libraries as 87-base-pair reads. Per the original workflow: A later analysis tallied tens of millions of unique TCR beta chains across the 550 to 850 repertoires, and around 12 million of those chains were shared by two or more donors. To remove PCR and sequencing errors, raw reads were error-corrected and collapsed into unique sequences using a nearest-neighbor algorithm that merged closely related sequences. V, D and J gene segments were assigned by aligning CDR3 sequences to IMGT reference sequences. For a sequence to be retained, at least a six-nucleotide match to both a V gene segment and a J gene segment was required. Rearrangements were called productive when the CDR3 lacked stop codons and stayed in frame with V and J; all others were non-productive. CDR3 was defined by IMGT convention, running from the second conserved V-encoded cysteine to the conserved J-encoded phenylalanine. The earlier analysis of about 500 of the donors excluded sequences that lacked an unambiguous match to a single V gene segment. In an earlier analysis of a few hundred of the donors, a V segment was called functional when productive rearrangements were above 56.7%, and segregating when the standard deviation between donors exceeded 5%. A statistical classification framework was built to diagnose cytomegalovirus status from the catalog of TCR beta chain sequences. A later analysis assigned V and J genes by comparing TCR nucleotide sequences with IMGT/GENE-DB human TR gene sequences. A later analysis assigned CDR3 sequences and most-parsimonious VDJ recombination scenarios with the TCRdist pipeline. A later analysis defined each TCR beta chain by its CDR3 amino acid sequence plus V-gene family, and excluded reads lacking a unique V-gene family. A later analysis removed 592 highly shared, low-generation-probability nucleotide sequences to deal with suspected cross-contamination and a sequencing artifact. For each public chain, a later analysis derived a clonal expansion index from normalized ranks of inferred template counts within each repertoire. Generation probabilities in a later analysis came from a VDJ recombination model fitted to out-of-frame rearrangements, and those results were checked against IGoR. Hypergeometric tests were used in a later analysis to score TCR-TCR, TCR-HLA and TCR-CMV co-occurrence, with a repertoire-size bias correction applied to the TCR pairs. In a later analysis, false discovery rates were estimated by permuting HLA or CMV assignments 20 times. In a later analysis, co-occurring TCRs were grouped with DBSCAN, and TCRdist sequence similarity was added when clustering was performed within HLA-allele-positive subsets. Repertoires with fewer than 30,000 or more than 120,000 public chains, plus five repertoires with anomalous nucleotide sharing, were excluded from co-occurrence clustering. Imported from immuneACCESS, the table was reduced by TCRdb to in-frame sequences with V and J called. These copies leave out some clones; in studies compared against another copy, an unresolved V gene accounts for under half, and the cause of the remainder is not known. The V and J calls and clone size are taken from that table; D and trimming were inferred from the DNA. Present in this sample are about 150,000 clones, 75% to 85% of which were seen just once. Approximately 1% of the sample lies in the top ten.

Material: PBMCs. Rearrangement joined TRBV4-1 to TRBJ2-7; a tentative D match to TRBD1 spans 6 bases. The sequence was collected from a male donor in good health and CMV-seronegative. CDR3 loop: CASSQLTGEGYEQYF. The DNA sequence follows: TGCGCCAGCAGCCAGTTGACAGGAGAGGGGTACGAGCAGTACTTC.